Detailed here is one T cell receptor beta chain. CDR3 size: 12 residues. The germline V gene has CDR1 ENHRY and CDR2 SYGVKD. The V gene end was trimmed by 6 bases and the J gene end by 6 bases; junction bases not matched to a gene: 4. These data are taken from a study of Graves' ophthalmopathy and Graves' hyperthyroidism. RNA transcripts were the source from which TCR beta CDR3 regions were amplified. Scientists carried out first-round RT-PCR using HTBI primers and then a second-round multiplex PCR. TCRdb re-called the multiplex PCR reads with MiXCR, one entry per CDR3 protein. The sample consists of roughly 1.1 million distinct CDR3 sequences, less than 45% of them appearing once.

Sequencing was carried out using peripheral blood or thyroid tissue (not recorded which). This chain joins TRBV10-3 and TRBJ1-2; 7 nucleotides match TRBD1. The receptor was derived from an adult man with Graves' hyperthyroidism. CDR3 sequence: CAIRGDSHGYTF. The CDR3, as DNA: TGTGCCATCAGAGGGGACAGTCATGGCTACACCTTC.